The 25 T cell receptor beta chains reported below all come from one sample, sequenced in a study of shared clonotypes between healthy human individuals. The method was immunoSEQ multiplex PCR; TCRdb's version includes in-frame clones alone and lacks a portion of them. The top ten hold more than 0.1% of the sample, which has about 2 million clones, 85% to 95% seen once. Sequencing was done on a sample of naive CD4+ T cells sorted from blood. Subset denoted: CD45RA+ positively selected. The origin of the receptors is a man aged 18 to 30 in good health.

The chain combines TRBV2 with TRBJ2-7; D unclear. Germline assignment: CDR1 SNHLY and CDR2 FYNNEI. Between the trimmed V and J ends, which lost 6 bases and 6 bases, there was a span of 9 bases. The CDR3 is 11 amino acids. This CDR3 is CASRGFGEQYF. DNA of the CDR3: TGTGCCAGCAGAGGGTTCGGCGAGCAGTACTTC.

The rearrangement links TRBV5-1 to TRBJ1-1, with D possibly TRBD1 on 6 matching bases. CDR1 SGHRS and CDR2 YFSETQ come from the germline V gene. V was pared by 0 bases and J by 4 bases, with 13 bases between. The CDR3 totals 15 residues. CDR3 residues: CASSLAGAQGTEAFF. The CDR3 DNA follows: TGCGCCAGCAGCTTGGCGGGGGCTCAGGGCACTGAAGCTTTCTTT.

Concerning this clone: The sample holds other DNA sequences that translate to the same CDR3. The chain uses TRBV18 and TRBJ2-7; the D call may be TRBD1 or TRBD2 (5 bases each). Trimming left V 4 bases short and J 2 bases short, with 12 bases between. Germline V CDR1 and CDR2: KGHSH, LQKENI. This CDR3 spans 14 amino acids. The CDR3 loop is CASSLNEGTYEQYF. The CDR3 coding sequence is TGTGCCAGCTCACTGAATGAGGGGACCTACGAGCAGTACTTC.

The chain is built from TRBV6-5 and TRBJ2-4, with 8 bases lining up with TRBD1. The CDR3 has 14 amino acids. J lost 8 bases, V lost 6 bases, and 9 bases had no gene match. The V gene's germline CDR1 is MNHEY and CDR2 SVGAGI. The CDR3 reads CASRPRTGRHIQYF. The CDR3 DNA follows: TGTGCCAGCAGACCCCGGACAGGGAGGCACATTCAGTACTTC.

In this sample, this clone turned up once. V usage is TRBV5-6 and J usage is TRBJ1-6; weak D call: TRBD1 (5 bases). Germline-derived CDR1 and CDR2 are SGHDT and YYEEEE. The V gene lost 4 bases and the J gene lost 5 bases, with 10 bases spanning the gap. The CDR3 is made up of 14 amino acids. The CDR3 DNA sequence: TGTGCCAGCAGCGGGATACAGGATAATTCACCCCTCCACTTT. Protein: CASSGIQDNSPLHF. The entire variable domain, with the rest obtained from reference TRBV5-6 and TRBJ1-6, is as follows: DAGVTQSPTHLIKTRGQQVTLRCSPKSGHDTVSWYQQALGQGPQFIFQYYEEEERQRGNFPDRFSGHQFPNYSSELNVNALLLGDSALYLCASSGIQDNSPLHFGNGTRLTVT.

This chain connects TRBV5-1 to TRBJ1-6; 9 positions match TRBD1. The V gene end was trimmed by 4 bases and the J gene end by 7 bases; junction bases not matched to a gene: 9. The CDR3 has 16 amino acids. Germline V gene data show CDR1 as SGHRS and CDR2 as YFSETQ. CDR3 residues: CASSPPTGTGNSPLHF. CDR3 DNA sequence: TGCGCCAGCAGCCCGCCGACTGGGACAGGGAATTCACCCCTCCACTTT.

The rearrangement joins TRBV10-3 to TRBJ2-2; 7 nucleotides align to TRBD1. V lost 5 bases, J lost 15 bases, and 21 bases stayed unmatched. Germline V gene lookup returns CDR1 ENHRY and CDR2 SYGVKD. The CDR3 has 16 residues. The CDR3 sequence: CAISQQGTFTSASVFF. The CDR3 DNA is TGTGCCATCAGTCAACAGGGGACCTTTACGTCGGCGAGTGTGTTTTTT.

The chain couples TRBV5-6 to TRBJ1-2, with a tentative D call TRBD1 (5 bases). V lost 2 bases to trimming and J lost 8 bases, with 13 bases between them. The germline gives CDR1 SGHDT, CDR2 YYEEEE. The CDR3 consists of 13 residues. CDR3 sequence reads: CASSFGQGNGYTF. The DNA for the CDR3 is TGTGCCAGCAGCTTTGGGCAGGGAAACGGCTACACCTTC. Full variable domain (outside the CDR3, taken from reference TRBV5-6 and TRBJ1-2): DAGVTQSPTHLIKTRGQQVTLRCSPKSGHDTVSWYQQALGQGPQFIFQYYEEEERQRGNFPDRFSGHQFPNYSSELNVNALLLGDSALYLCASSFGQGNGYTFGSGTRLTVV.

The chain has TRBV7-2 and TRBJ1-2, with D maybe TRBD1 (6 bases). CDR1 is SGHTA and CDR2 is FQGNSA in the germline V gene. Trimming left V 4 bases short and J 3 bases short, with 6 bases between. This CDR3 region has 12 residues. CDR3 in amino acids: CASSWTDYGYTF. The CDR3 DNA sequence: TGTGCCAGCAGCTGGACAGACTATGGCTACACCTTC.

The chain carries TRBV2 and TRBJ1-2; D call uncertain. Germline V gene data show CDR1 as SNHLY and CDR2 as FYNNEI. The V end was cut by 4 bases, the J end by 3 bases, with 12 bases between. The CDR3 totals 14 residues. The chain's CDR3 is CASSGLGLHYGYTF. CDR3 bases: TGTGCCAGCAGTGGGCTGGGATTACACTATGGCTACACCTTC.

This chain uses TRBV7-9 with TRBJ2-7; 9 positions match TRBD1. With 5 bases clipped from V and 3 bases from J, the junction kept 5 bases outside the gene matches. Looked up from germline, CDR1 is SEHNR and CDR2 is FQNEAQ (reference sequence). This CDR3 has 14 amino acids. The CDR3 region is CASSTRDRDYEQYF. The CDR3 bases are TGTGCCAGCAGCACCCGGGACAGGGACTACGAGCAGTACTTC.

The rearrangement uses TRBV6-6 and TRBJ1-4; 7 bases are a match to TRBD1. CDR1 and CDR2 (germline): MNHNY, SVGAGI (reference sequence). CDR3 length: 14 amino acids. Trimming at V came to 5 bases and at J to 5 bases, leaving 5 bases not matched to a gene. CDR3 coding DNA: TGTGCCAGCAGTAGACAGGGCGCCAATGAAAAACTGTTTTTT. Protein: CASSRQGANEKLFF.

The V and J genes are TRBV23-1 and TRBJ2-2; no clear D. Being an ORF, TRBV23-1 has a function that is uncertain. The CDR3 has 15 amino acids. Trimming stripped 8 bases from V and 0 bases from J, with 13 bases between. Here the CDR3 DNA reads TGCGCCAGCCACAGACCAGACTCGAACACCGGGGAGCTGTTTTTT. Translating it yields CASHRPDSNTGELFF.

The chain combines TRBV19 with TRBJ2-2; 7 nucleotides match TRBD1. This CDR3 region has 15 residues. With 3 bases clipped from V and 5 bases from J, the junction kept 6 bases outside the gene matches. CDR1 and CDR2 (germline): LNHDA, SQIVND (reference sequence). The CDR3 DNA reads TGTGCCAGTAGTATGGGACAGCGAATTACCGGGGAGCTGTTTTTT. It codes for CASSMGQRITGELFF. The whole variable domain, filled in from reference TRBV19 and TRBJ2-2, reads DGGITQSPKYLFRKEGQNVTLSCEQNLNHDAMYWYRQDPGQGLRLIYYSQIVNDFQKGDIAEGYSVSREKKESFPLTVTSAQKNPTAFYLCASSMGQRITGELFFGEGSRLTVL.

This rearrangement joins TRBV7-8 to TRBJ2-4, with 10 bases lining up with TRBD1. In germline, CDR1 is SGHVS, CDR2 FQNEAQ. The length of the CDR3 is 17 residues. J gave up 2 bases and V 1 base, and 5 bases lay outside the gene matches. CDR3 amino acids: CASSLDGTGVSKNIQYF. CDR3 nucleotides: TGTGCCAGCAGCTTAGATGGGACAGGGGTTTCCAAAAACATTCAGTACTTC.

V gene TRBV30 combines with J gene TRBJ1-2; D unclear. The CDR3 extends over 12 amino acids. V lost 4 bases to trimming and J lost 8 bases, with 14 bases between them. Germline V gene lookup returns CDR1 GTSNPN and CDR2 SVGIG (reference sequence). The DNA for the CDR3 is TGTGCCTGGACGGACCGAACTGGAGGCTACACCTTC. It specifies CAWTDRTGGYTF.

The chain joins TRBV30 to TRBJ1-3; D perhaps matches TRBD1 (6 bases). The ends were cut back, 4 bases at V and 8 bases at J, with 12 bases in the middle. Germline V gives CDR1 GTSNPN, CDR2 SVGIG (reference sequence). This CDR3 region has 12 residues. CDR3 in amino acids: CAWMKGGDTIYF. The CDR3 DNA reads TGTGCCTGGATGAAGGGGGGGGACACCATATATTTT. Variable domain in full (rest from reference TRBV30 and TRBJ1-3): SQTIHQWPATLVQPVGSPLSLECTVEGTSNPNLYWYRQAAGRGLQLLFYSVGIGQISSEVPQNLSASRPQDRQFILSSKKLLLSDSGFYLCAWMKGGDTIYFGEGSWLTVV.

The V and J genes are TRBV18 and TRBJ2-5; 10 nucleotides agree with TRBD1. The CDR3 consists of 16 residues. Germline V lookup: CDR1 KGHSH, CDR2 LQKENI. Trimming took 4 bases from V and 4 from J; bases not matched to a gene: 9. This chain's CDR3 is CASSLTGTGVTETQYF. CDR3 coding DNA: TGTGCCAGCTCACTCACCGGGACAGGGGTGACAGAGACCCAGTACTTC.

V and J are TRBV30 and TRBJ2-1, with D uncertain. The CDR3 has 11 amino acids. Per the germline V gene, CDR1 is GTSNPN and CDR2 is SVGIG (reference sequence). Trimming removed 0 bases from V and 11 bases from J, with 8 bases in between. The CDR3: CAWSVVTQQFF. The CDR3 DNA sequence: TGTGCCTGGAGTGTAGTGACACAGCAGTTCTTC.

This chain connects TRBV7-9 to TRBJ2-5; a weak D match, TRBD2 (5 bases). The V and J ends lost 2 bases and 5 bases respectively, with 15 bases between them. The CDR3 contains 15 residues. Germline CDR1 and CDR2: SEHNR and FQNEAQ (reference sequence). CDR3 region: CASSLYPGGAETQYF. CDR3 sequence (DNA): TGTGCCAGCAGCTTATACCCAGGAGGTGCGGAGACCCAGTACTTC. Supplemented by reference TRBV7-9 and TRBJ2-5, the full variable domain reads DTGVSQNPRHKITKRGQNVTFRCDPISEHNRLYWYRQTLGQGPEFLTYFQNEAQLEKSRLLSDRFSAERPKGSFSTLEIQRTEQGDSAMYLCASSLYPGGAETQYFGPGTRLLVL.

This clone was found many times. This chain's CDR3 is CASSEASGLKQFF. In DNA form, the CDR3 reads TGTGCCAGCAGTGAAGCTTCTGGGCTGAAGCAGTTCTTC. The chain couples TRBV6-1 to TRBJ2-1; D gene unclear. CDR3 length: 13 amino acids. Trimming left V 0 bases short and J 11 bases short, with 11 bases between. The germline V gene encodes CDR1 MNHNS and CDR2 SASEGT.

The rearrangement uses TRBV4-3 and TRBJ2-3; the D is unclear. This CDR3 is 14 amino acids long. Trimming shortened V by 0 bases and J by 5 bases, and 9 bases separated the two germline ends. CDR1 and CDR2 (germline): LGHNA, YSLEER. CDR3 sequence reads: CASSQEGLKDTQYF. The CDR3 nucleotides are TGCGCCAGCAGCCAAGAAGGGTTAAAAGATACGCAGTATTTT.

The J gene is TRBJ1-6, the V gene TRBV7-2; no reliable D call. The CDR3 spans 12 residues. Trimming took off 2 bases at V and 10 bases at J, with 6 bases between the two ends. The germline gives CDR1 SGHTA, CDR2 FQGNSA. Here the CDR3 DNA reads TGTGCCAGCAGCTTAATGGGATCACCCCTCCACTTT. This gives the protein CASSLMGSPLHF.

The chain uses TRBV28 and TRBJ1-3; D not certain. CDR3 length: 16 amino acids. Trimming left V 5 bases short and J 3 bases short, with 17 bases between. Germline V gene sequence: CDR1 MDHEN, CDR2 SYDVKM. This CDR3 reads CASSPPTFSLGNTIYF. As DNA, the CDR3 is TGTGCCAGCAGTCCTCCGACGTTCTCCCTTGGAAACACCATATATTTT. The variable domain in full, with the rest retrieved from reference TRBV28 and TRBJ1-3, is DVKVTQSSRYLVKRTGEKVFLECVQDMDHENMFWYRQDPGLGLRLIYFSYDVKMKEKGDIPEGYSVSREKKERFSLILESASTNQTSMYLCASSPPTFSLGNTIYFGEGSWLTVV.

This clone was seen only once. This chain's CDR3 is CASSTTQGVKNIQYF. The CDR3 region has the DNA TGTGCCAGCAGTACGACACAGGGGGTCAAAAACATTCAGTACTTC. The chain has TRBV28 and TRBJ2-4; 8 bases are a match to TRBD1. The junction had 6 bases not matched to a gene; V was cut back by 5 bases and J by 3 bases. The CDR3 contains 15 residues. Per germline, CDR1 MDHEN and CDR2 SYDVKM. The variable domain in full, completed from reference TRBV28 and TRBJ2-4, reads DVKVTQSSRYLVKRTGEKVFLECVQDMDHENMFWYRQDPGLGLRLIYFSYDVKMKEKGDIPEGYSVSREKKERFSLILESASTNQTSMYLCASSTTQGVKNIQYFGAGTRLSVL.